This T cell receptor beta chain was profiled in a study of PD-L1 blockade in urothelial cancer. Turning to the study itself: Median T cell yield per blood sample was more than 120,000 cells.

Time point: pretreatment peripheral blood. Germline V lookup: CDR1 SGHRS, CDR2 YFSETQ. The CDR3 has 14 amino acids. After removal of 0 bases from V and 5 bases from J, the junction contained 4 bases not matched to a gene. Sequenced by immunoSEQ multiplex PCR; TCRdb stores in-frame clones only, minus some. The sample has about 50,000 clones; around 88% are singletons. This TCR was recovered from a woman in her sixties with urothelial cancer. The specimen comprised PBMCs, sampled around atezolizumab (anti-PD-L1) treatment. This chain joins TRBV5-1 and TRBJ1-2, with TRBD1 matching 7 bases. The CDR3 loop is CASSLARTGYGYTF. The CDR3 coding sequence is TGCGCCAGCAGCTTGGCCAGGACAGGTTATGGCTACACCTTC.